This is a list of T cell receptor beta chains from one sample in a study of T cells in Graves' hyperthyroidism and ophthalmopathy. TCRdb processed the multiplex PCR reads anew with MiXCR; each CDR3 protein has one entry. This repertoire shows roughly 800,000 distinct CDR3 sequences, about 38% found once; its top ten account for approximately 8.7%. Sequenced: blood. These receptors originate from a man younger than 30 with Graves' hyperthyroidism. Each CDR3 is given with its conserved first and last residue. Fields, in order: D gene, J gene, V gene, clone size, CDR3 DNA, CDR3 protein. The D gene is left open where the match is weak. Rows give clone size only sometimes, using once, few, many, or a class for an expanded clone.

D: .
J: TRBJ2-7
V: TRBV6-1
size: few
DNA: TGTGCCAGCAGTTATCCTCAGGCTCCTTTCTCCTACGAGCAGTACTTC
CDR3: CASSYPQAPFSYEQYF

D: TRBD2
J: TRBJ2-7
V: TRBV28
size: once
DNA: TGTGCCACCCAGCTAGCGGGAGGGCCCGAGCAGTACTTC
CDR3: CATQLAGGPEQYF

D: TRBD1
J: TRBJ1-1
V: TRBV5-1
size: many
DNA: TGCGCCAGCAGCATGACAGGGGATAGCACTGAAGCTTTCTTT
CDR3: CASSMTGDSTEAFF

D: .
J: TRBJ2-2
V: TRBV29-1
size: many
DNA: TGCAGCGTTGGCCCTCCCAACACCGGGGAGCTGTTTTTT
CDR3: CSVGPPNTGELFF

D: .
J: TRBJ1-1
V: TRBV7-2
size: few
DNA: TGTGCCAGCACCGACCTGGGTGGAGGGAACACTGAAGCTTTCTTT
CDR3: CASTDLGGGNTEAFF

D: .
J: TRBJ1-2
V: TRBV15
size: .
DNA: TGTGCCACCAGCAGTGCCGGGACATTCCATGGCTACACCTTC
CDR3: CATSSAGTFHGYTF

D: .
J: TRBJ2-5
V: TRBV2
size: many
DNA: TGTGCCAGCAGTTACGTTATTGAGACCCAGTACTTC
CDR3: CASSYVIETQYF

D: .
J: TRBJ1-5
V: TRBV19
size: .
DNA: TGTGCTAGAGACAAGTATAGCAATCAGCCCCAGCATTTT
CDR3: CARDKYSNQPQHF

D: .
J: TRBJ2-3
V: TRBV11-1
size: .
DNA: TGTGCCAGCAGCCTATCGACGTTAGGAAGATGGGGCACAGATACGCAGTATTTT
CDR3: CASSLSTLGRWGTDTQYF

D: TRBD1
J: TRBJ1-1
V: TRBV7-8
size: .
DNA: TGTGCCAGCGGAAAGGACAGGGCTGACACTGAAGCTTTCTTT
CDR3: CASGKDRADTEAFF

D: .
J: TRBJ1-3
V: TRBV12-3/TRBV12-4
size: few
DNA: TGTGCCAGCAGTCCAAGGTCCTCTGGAAACACCATATATTTT
CDR3: CASSPRSSGNTIYF

D: .
J: TRBJ1-1
V: TRBV7-2
size: .
DNA: TGTGCCAGCAGCCGCGGGGGGGGGCAATGGGCTTTCTTT
CDR3: CASSRGGGQWAFF

D: TRBD1
J: TRBJ1-1
V: TRBV4-2
size: many
DNA: TGTGCCAGCAGCCAAGGGACAGGGCGTACTGAAGCTTTCTTT
CDR3: CASSQGTGRTEAFF

D: TRBD1
J: TRBJ1-6
V: TRBV15
size: many
DNA: TGTGCCACCAGCAGGAGACGGGACAGTAATTCACCCCTCCACTTT
CDR3: CATSRRRDSNSPLHF

D: .
J: TRBJ2-5
V: TRBV10-3
size: .
DNA: TGTGCCAGCAGTTTGTCAGCGGCAACTAAAGAGACCCAGTACTTC
CDR3: CASSLSAATKETQYF

D: .
J: TRBJ1-4
V: TRBV4-3
size: .
DNA: TGCGCCAGCAGTCTCCTGTTTCAGGGAAATGAAAAACTGTTTTTT
CDR3: CASSLLFQGNEKLFF

D: .
J: TRBJ1-5
V: TRBV7-9
size: many
DNA: TGTGCCAGCAGTGGGGACAACGACAATCAGCCCCAGCATTTT
CDR3: CASSGDNDNQPQHF

D: .
J: TRBJ1-5
V: TRBV15
size: .
DNA: TGTGCCACCAGGGGAGGGAGTCCCCAGCATTTT
CDR3: CATRGGSPQHF

D: TRBD1
J: TRBJ1-2
V: TRBV9
size: .
DNA: TGTGCCAGCAGCCAAGATGGGACAGGGGTATATGGCTACACCTTC
CDR3: CASSQDGTGVYGYTF

D: TRBD1
J: TRBJ1-2
V: TRBV29-1
size: many
DNA: TGCAGCGTGGAGGACAGGGTATTGGATGGCTACACCTTC
CDR3: CSVEDRVLDGYTF

D: .
J: TRBJ1-4
V: TRBV12-3/TRBV12-4
size: few
DNA: TGTGCCAGCCGACCGTACCCAAAAAGTGAAAAACTGTTTTTT
CDR3: CASRPYPKSEKLFF

D: .
J: TRBJ2-2
V: TRBV7-9
size: few
DNA: TGTGCCAGCAGCTCCAGCCTGGCAGGGCGTACCGGGGAGCTGTTTTTT
CDR3: CASSSSLAGRTGELFF

D: .
J: TRBJ2-5
V: TRBV2
size: .
DNA: TGTGCCAGCAGCCCTAGTCTTTTTTGGGAGACCCAGTACTTC
CDR3: CASSPSLFWETQYF

D: TRBD1
J: TRBJ1-4
V: TRBV12-3/TRBV12-4
size: .
DNA: TGTGCCAGCAGATCGGGACAGGCCTCAACTAATGAAAAACTGTTTTTT
CDR3: CASRSGQASTNEKLFF

D: .
J: TRBJ1-2
V: TRBV20-1
size: .
DNA: TGCAGTGCTAGACATGCCAGCCTGGGGATTTATGGCTACACCTTC
CDR3: CSARHASLGIYGYTF

D: TRBD1
J: TRBJ1-2
V: TRBV2
size: .
DNA: TGTGCCAGCAGTGACCCGGGACAGGGGCGTCCTGGCTACACCTTC
CDR3: CASSDPGQGRPGYTF

D: .
J: TRBJ1-5
V: TRBV21-1
size: .
DNA: TGTGCCAGCGGACCCCAGGGAATGGGCCAGCCCCAGCATTTT
CDR3: CASGPQGMGQPQHF

D: TRBD1
J: TRBJ2-5
V: TRBV25-1
size: .
DNA: TGTGCCAGCTCACCAAGGAATACAGGGGTAAAAGAGACCCAGTACTTC
CDR3: CASSPRNTGVKETQYF

D: .
J: TRBJ2-7
V: TRBV10-3
size: .
DNA: TGTGCCATCAGTGACAGGCACACCGAGCAGTACTTC
CDR3: CAISDRHTEQYF

D: .
J: TRBJ2-7
V: TRBV7-9
size: many
DNA: TGTGCCAGCAGCTTAGGCAGTACCTACGAGCAGTACTTC
CDR3: CASSLGSTYEQYF

D: TRBD2
J: TRBJ2-7
V: TRBV4-1
size: .
DNA: TGCGCCAGCAGCCCGGGGGGCGGGAGGGGGTGGTACGAGCAGTACTTC
CDR3: CASSPGGGRGWYEQYF

D: .
J: TRBJ2-7
V: TRBV13
size: .
DNA: TGTGCCAGCAGTTCCGCGTCTCCCCCGTACGAGCAGTACTTC
CDR3: CASSSASPPYEQYF

D: .
J: TRBJ1-2
V: TRBV12-3/TRBV12-4
size: few
DNA: TGTGCCAGCAGTTGGGGGACGGCTAACTATGGCTACACCTTC
CDR3: CASSWGTANYGYTF

D: .
J: TRBJ2-5
V: TRBV20-1
size: many
DNA: TGCAGTGCTAGACAAGGGGAATCTGAGTACTTC
CDR3: CSARQGESEYF

D: TRBD1
J: TRBJ2-7
V: TRBV25-1
size: .
DNA: TGTGCCGGCAGTCCCTGGGACAGTTACGAGCAGTACTTC
CDR3: CAGSPWDSYEQYF

D: .
J: TRBJ1-4
V: TRBV29-1
size: many
DNA: TGCAGCGTTGAGACACTTGCAACTAATGAAAAACTGTTTTTT
CDR3: CSVETLATNEKLFF

D: .
J: TRBJ1-5
V: TRBV5-5
size: many
DNA: TGTGCCAGCAGTCACAACCGGGGAGATCAGCCCCAGCATTTT
CDR3: CASSHNRGDQPQHF